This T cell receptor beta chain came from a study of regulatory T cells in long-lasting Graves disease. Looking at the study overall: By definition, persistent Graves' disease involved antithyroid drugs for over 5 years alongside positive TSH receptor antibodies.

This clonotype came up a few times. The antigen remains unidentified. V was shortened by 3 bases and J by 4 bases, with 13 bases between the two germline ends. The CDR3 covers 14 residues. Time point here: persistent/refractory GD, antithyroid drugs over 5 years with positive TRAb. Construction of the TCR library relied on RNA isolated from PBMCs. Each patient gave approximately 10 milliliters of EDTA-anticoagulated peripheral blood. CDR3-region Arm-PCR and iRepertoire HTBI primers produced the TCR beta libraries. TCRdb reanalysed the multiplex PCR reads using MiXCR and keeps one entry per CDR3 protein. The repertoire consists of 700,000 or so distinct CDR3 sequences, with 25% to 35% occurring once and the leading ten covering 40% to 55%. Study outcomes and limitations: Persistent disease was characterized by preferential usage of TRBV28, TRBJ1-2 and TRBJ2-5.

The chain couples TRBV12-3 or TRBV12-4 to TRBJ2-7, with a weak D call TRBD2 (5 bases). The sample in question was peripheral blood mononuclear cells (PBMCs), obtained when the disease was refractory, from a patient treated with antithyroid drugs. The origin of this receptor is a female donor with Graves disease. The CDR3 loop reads CASSFNYGGYEQYF. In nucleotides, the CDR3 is TGTGCCAGCAGTTTCAACTACGGAGGTTACGAGCAGTACTTC.